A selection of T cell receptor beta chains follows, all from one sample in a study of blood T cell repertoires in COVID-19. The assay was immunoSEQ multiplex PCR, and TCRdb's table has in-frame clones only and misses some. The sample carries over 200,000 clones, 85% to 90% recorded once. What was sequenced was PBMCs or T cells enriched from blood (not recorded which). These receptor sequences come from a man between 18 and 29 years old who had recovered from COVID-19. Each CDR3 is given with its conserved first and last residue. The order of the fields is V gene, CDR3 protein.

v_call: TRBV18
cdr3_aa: CASSPKSNGPRGGPQHF

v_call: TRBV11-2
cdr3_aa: CASSSLGGGYNEQFF

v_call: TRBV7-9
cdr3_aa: CASSPGVTEQYF

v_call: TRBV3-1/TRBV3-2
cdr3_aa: CASSKAEEQFF

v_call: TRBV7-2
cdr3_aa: CASSLGTEYGYTF

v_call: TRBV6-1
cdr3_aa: CASSERWGGQKETQYF

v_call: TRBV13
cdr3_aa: CASSSTGAYGYTF

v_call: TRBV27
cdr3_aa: CASSFRQGGEAFF

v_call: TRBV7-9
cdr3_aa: CASILGLDPRHEQFF

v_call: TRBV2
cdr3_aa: CASIGGEALHF

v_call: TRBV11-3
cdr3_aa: CASSLLAGSYNEQFF

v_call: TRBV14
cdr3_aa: CASSQQRRSSPLHF

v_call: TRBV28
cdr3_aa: CASSWGTGASYEQYF

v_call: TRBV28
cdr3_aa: CASNNLRQGASNQPQHF

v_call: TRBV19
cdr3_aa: CASSIGGGAYNEQFF

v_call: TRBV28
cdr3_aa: CASSLSRTSGRAAKNIQYF

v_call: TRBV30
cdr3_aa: CAWSVGLLGGDTQYF

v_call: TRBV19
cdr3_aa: CASSTDTGLKGVQPQHF

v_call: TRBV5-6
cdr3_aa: CASSLGYAGTEAFF

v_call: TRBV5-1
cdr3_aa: CASSRQVPGSSGANVLTF

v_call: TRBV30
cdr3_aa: CAWSRSGGGDTQYF

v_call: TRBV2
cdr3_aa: CASSEVLAADTQYF

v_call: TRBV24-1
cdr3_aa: CATSGAGGSSGNTIYF

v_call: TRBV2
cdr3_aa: CASSRDRESGNTIYF